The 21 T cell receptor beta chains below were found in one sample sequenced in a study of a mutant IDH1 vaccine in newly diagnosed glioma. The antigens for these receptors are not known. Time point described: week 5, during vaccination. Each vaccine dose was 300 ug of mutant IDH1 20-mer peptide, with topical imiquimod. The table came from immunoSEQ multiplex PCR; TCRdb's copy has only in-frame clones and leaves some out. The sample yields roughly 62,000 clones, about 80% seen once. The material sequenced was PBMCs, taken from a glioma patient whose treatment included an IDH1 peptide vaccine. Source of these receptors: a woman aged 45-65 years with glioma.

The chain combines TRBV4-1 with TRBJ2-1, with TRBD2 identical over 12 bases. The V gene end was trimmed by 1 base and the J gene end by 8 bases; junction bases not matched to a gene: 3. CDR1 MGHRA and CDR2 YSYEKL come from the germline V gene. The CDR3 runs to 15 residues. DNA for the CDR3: TGCGCCAGCAGCCAAGCTAGCGGGGGGGCGGATGAGCAGTTCTTC. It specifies CASSQASGGADEQFF.

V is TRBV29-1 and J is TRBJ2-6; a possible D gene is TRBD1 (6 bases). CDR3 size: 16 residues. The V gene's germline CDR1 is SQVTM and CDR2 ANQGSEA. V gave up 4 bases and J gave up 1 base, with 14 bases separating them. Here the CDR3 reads CSVAPRTASGANVLTF. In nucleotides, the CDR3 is TGCAGCGTTGCGCCTCGGACAGCATCTGGGGCCAACGTCCTGACTTTC. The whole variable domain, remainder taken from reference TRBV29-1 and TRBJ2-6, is SAVISQKPSRDICQRGTSLTIQCQVDSQVTMMFWYRQQPGQSLTLIATANQGSEATYESGFVIDKFPISRPNLTFSTLTVSNMSPEDSSIYLCSVAPRTASGANVLTFGAGSRLTVL.

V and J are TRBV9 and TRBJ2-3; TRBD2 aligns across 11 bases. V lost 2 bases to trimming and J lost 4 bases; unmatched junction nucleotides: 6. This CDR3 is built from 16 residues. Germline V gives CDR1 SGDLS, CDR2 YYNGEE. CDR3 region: CASSVISGGASDTQYF. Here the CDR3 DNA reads TGTGCCAGCAGCGTTATTAGCGGGGGGGCCTCAGATACGCAGTATTTT.

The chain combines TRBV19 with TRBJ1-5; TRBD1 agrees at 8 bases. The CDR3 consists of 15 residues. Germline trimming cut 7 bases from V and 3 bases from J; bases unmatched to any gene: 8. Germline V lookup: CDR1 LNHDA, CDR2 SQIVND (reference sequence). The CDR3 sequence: CASTLDRDFNQPQHF. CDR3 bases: TGTGCCAGTACCTTGGACAGGGATTTCAATCAGCCCCAGCATTTT.

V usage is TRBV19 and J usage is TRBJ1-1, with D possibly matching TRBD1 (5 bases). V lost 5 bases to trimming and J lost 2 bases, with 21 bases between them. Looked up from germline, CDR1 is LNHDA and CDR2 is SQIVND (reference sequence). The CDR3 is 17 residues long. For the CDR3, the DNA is TGTGCCAGTAGTCCCTCCTCTTTTCCTACAGGAAACACTGAAGCTTTCTTT. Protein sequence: CASSPSSFPTGNTEAFF.

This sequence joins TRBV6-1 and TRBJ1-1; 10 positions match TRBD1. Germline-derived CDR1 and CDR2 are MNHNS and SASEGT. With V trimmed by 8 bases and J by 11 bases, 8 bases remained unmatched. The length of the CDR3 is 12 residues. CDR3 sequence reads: CASYLDRGPAFF. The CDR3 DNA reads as TGTGCCAGCTACTTAGACAGGGGGCCGGCTTTCTTT.

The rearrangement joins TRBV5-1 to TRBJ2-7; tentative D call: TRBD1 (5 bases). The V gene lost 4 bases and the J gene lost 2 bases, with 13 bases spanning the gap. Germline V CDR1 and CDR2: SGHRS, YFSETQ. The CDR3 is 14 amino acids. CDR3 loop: CASSPPGRAYEQYF. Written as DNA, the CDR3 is TGCGCCAGCAGCCCCCCAGGGCGCGCCTACGAGCAGTACTTC.

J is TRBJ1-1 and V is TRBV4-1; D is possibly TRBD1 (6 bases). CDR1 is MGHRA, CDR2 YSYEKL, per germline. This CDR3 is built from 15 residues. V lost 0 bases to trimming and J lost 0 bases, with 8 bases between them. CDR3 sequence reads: CASSQDKGVNTEAFF. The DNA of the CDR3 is TGCGCCAGCAGCCAAGATAAGGGGGTGAACACTGAAGCTTTCTTT.

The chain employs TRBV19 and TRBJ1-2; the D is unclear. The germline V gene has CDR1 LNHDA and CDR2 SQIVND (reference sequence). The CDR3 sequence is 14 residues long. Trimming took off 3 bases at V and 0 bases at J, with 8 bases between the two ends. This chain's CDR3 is CASSISGANYGYTF. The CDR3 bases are TGTGCCAGTAGTATTAGTGGAGCTAACTATGGCTACACCTTC. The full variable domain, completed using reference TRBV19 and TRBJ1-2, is DGGITQSPKYLFRKEGQNVTLSCEQNLNHDAMYWYRQDPGQGLRLIYYSQIVNDFQKGDIAEGYSVSREKKESFPLTVTSAQKNPTAFYLCASSISGANYGYTFGSGTRLTVV.

CDR3 DNA: TGTGCCAGCAGCCGTTCGGCGGGGGCCACCTACGAGCAGTACTTC. Its translation is CASSRSAGATYEQYF. This chain uses TRBV7-9 with TRBJ2-7; D perhaps matches TRBD2 (7 bases). Looked up from germline, CDR1 is SEHNR and CDR2 is FQNEAQ (reference sequence). Deletions cut 5 bases from V and 2 bases from J, with 16 bases between. The CDR3 sequence is 15 residues long. The full variable domain, rest sourced from reference TRBV7-9 and TRBJ2-7, is DTGVSQNPRHKITKRGQNVTFRCDPISEHNRLYWYRQTLGQGPEFLTYFQNEAQLEKSRLLSDRFSAERPKGSFSTLEIQRTEQGDSAMYLCASSRSAGATYEQYFGPGTRLTVT.

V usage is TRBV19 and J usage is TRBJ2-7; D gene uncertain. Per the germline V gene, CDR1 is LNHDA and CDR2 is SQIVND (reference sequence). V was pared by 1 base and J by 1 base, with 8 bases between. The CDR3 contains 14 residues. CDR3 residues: CASSIAVGSYEQYF. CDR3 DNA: TGTGCCAGTAGTATAGCGGTCGGATCCTACGAGCAGTACTTC.

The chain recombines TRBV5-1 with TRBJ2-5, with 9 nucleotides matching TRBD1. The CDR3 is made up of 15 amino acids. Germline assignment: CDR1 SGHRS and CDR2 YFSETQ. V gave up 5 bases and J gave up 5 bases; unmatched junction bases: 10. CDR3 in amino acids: CASSPPGQGEETQYF. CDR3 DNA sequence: TGCGCCAGCAGTCCGCCGGGACAGGGAGAGGAGACCCAGTACTTC.

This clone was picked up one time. The CDR3: CASSRDRRGTEAFF. The CDR3 DNA reads TGTGCCAGCAGTCGAGACAGGAGGGGCACTGAAGCTTTCTTT. The gene calls are TRBV6-5 and TRBJ1-1, with a possible D match to TRBD1 (6 bases). Trimming pared 5 bases from V and 4 bases from J, leaving 14 bases between. The CDR3 length is 14 residues. The germline gives CDR1 MNHEY, CDR2 SVGAGI.

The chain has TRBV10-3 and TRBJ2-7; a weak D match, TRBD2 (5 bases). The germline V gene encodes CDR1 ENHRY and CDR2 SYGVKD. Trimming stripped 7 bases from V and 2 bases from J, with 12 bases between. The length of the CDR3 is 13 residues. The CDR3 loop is CAITPGTPYEQYF. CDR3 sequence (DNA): TGTGCCATCACCCCGGGAACCCCCTACGAGCAGTACTTC.

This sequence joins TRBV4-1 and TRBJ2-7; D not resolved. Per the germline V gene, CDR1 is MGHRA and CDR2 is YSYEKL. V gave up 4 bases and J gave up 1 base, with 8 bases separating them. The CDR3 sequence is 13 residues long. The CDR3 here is CASSPIGSYEQYF. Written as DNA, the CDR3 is TGCGCCAGCAGCCCAATAGGTTCCTACGAGCAGTACTTC.

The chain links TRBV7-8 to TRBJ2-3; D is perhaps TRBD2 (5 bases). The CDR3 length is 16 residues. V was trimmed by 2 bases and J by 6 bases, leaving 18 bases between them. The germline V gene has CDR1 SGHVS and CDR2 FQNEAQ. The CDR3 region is CASSLSPLGLPDTQYF. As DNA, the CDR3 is TGTGCCAGCAGCTTATCCCCTCTCGGACTTCCCGATACGCAGTATTTT.

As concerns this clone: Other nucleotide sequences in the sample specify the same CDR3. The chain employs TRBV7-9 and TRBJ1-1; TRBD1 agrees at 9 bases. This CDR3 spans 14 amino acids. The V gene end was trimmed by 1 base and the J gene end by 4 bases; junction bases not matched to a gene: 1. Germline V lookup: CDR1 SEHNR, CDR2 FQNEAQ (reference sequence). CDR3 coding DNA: TGTGCCAGCAGCTTAGGACAGGGGGTCACTGAAGCTTTCTTT. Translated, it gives CASSLGQGVTEAFF.

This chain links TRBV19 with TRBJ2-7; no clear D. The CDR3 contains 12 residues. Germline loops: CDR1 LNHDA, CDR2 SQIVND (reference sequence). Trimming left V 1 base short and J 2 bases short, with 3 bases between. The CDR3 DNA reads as TGTGCCAGTAGTATAGTACCCTACGAGCAGTACTTC. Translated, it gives CASSIVPYEQYF. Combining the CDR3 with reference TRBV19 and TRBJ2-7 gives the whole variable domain DGGITQSPKYLFRKEGQNVTLSCEQNLNHDAMYWYRQDPGQGLRLIYYSQIVNDFQKGDIAEGYSVSREKKESFPLTVTSAQKNPTAFYLCASSIVPYEQYFGPGTRLTVT.

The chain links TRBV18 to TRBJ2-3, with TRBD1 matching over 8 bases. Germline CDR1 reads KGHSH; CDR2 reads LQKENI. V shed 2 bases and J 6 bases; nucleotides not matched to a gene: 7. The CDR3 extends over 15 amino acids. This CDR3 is CASSPDRGGGDTQYF. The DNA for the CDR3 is TGTGCCAGCTCACCAGACAGGGGAGGAGGGGATACGCAGTATTTT.

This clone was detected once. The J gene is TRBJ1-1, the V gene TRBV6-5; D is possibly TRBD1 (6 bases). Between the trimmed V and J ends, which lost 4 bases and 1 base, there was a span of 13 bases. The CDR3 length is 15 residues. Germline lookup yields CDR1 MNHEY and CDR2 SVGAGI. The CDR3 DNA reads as TGTGCCAGCAGTTCGCTACAGGGAAAGAACACTGAAGCTTTCTTT. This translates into CASSSLQGKNTEAFF.

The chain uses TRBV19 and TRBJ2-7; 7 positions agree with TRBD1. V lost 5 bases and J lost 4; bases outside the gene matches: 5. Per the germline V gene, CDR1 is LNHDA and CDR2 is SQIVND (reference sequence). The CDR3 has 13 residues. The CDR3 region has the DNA TGTGCCAGTAGTCCGGGACAGTGGTACGAGCAGTACTTC. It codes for CASSPGQWYEQYF.